The rows below give T cell receptor beta chains drawn from one sample of a study of identical twins. TCRdb re-called the 5' RACE reads with MiXCR, one entry per CDR3 protein. The data show 1.5 million to 2 million distinct CDR3 sequences, around 29% seen once. The source material was cord blood. The receptors come from a newborn girl in good health. The CDR3 runs from the conserved cysteine through the conserved F or W. Each record gives: V gene, D gene, J gene, clone size, CDR3 DNA, CDR3 protein. The D gene is left open where the match is weak. Clone size is given for some rows only: seen once, a few or many times, or a class if the clone is expanded.

>TRBV4-2|.|TRBJ1-5|few
TGTGCCAGCAGCCGACTCCGGGACAGCAATCAGCCCCAGCATTTT
CASSRLRDSNQPQHF
>TRBV12-3/TRBV12-4|.|TRBJ1-5|few
TGTGCCAGCAGTTTAGGGTCTGGGAGTGGCAATCAGCCCCAGCATTTT
CASSLGSGSGNQPQHF
>TRBV21-1|.|TRBJ2-5|.
TGTGCCAGCAGCAAAGGGACACAAGAGACCCAGTACTTC
CASSKGTQETQYF
>TRBV5-1|.|TRBJ2-4|few
TGCGCCAGCAGCTTACCCTCTAATAGGAACATTCAGTACTTC
CASSLPSNRNIQYF
>TRBV20-1|.|TRBJ2-3|.
TGCAGTGCTATCAGCACAGGGCCAGATACGCAGTATTTT
CSAISTGPDTQYF
>TRBV6-6|TRBD1|TRBJ1-1|few
TGTGCCAGCAGTTACCGGACAGGTTTAGGCACTGAAGCTTTCTTT
CASSYRTGLGTEAFF
>TRBV6-8|.|TRBJ2-7|many
TGTGCCAGCAGACATGGCCAGACCTACGAGCAGTACTTC
CASRHGQTYEQYF
>TRBV29-1|TRBD1|TRBJ1-2|.
TGCAGCCATTCACAGGGGCCCGGCTACACCTTC
CSHSQGPGYTF
>TRBV6-1|.|TRBJ1-2|.
TGTGCCAGCAGTGAAGGCTGGGTAAACTATGGCTACACCTTC
CASSEGWVNYGYTF
>TRBV20-1|TRBD2|TRBJ2-7|.
TGCAGTGCTAGAGGGGGACTAGCGGGAGTTGACGAGCAGTACTTC
CSARGGLAGVDEQYF
>TRBV9|.|TRBJ2-7|.
TGTGCCAGCAGCGTAGAGCCCGGAGGCTACAATGAGCAGTACTTC
CASSVEPGGYNEQYF
>TRBV20-1|TRBD1|TRBJ1-6|.
TGCAGTGCTAGGCAGGACAGGACTTCACCCCTCCACTTT
CSARQDRTSPLHF
>TRBV6-2/TRBV6-3|.|TRBJ2-1|.
TGTGCCTGCAGTCCGGGACGACCGGAGTTCTTC
CACSPGRPEFF
>TRBV5-1|.|TRBJ1-2|few
TGCGCCAGCAGCTTAAAGCGGGCAACCACGAGCAATTACTATGGCTACACCTTC
CASSLKRATTSNYYGYTF
>TRBV9|.|TRBJ1-1|.
TGTGCCAGCAGCGTAGGGGGGAGTGGCACTGAAGCTTTCTTT
CASSVGGSGTEAFF
>TRBV6-1|.|TRBJ1-2|.
TGTGCCAGTTACCACAGGGTGAACTATGGCTACACCTTC
CASYHRVNYGYTF
>TRBV27|TRBD1|TRBJ1-2|few
TGTGCCAGCAGTCCCAGGGGGGGCGGCTACACCTTC
CASSPRGGGYTF
>TRBV10-3|TRBD2|TRBJ2-1|few
TGTGCCATCACCACCGGACTAGCGGGGGGAGGGGATGAGCAGTTCTTC
CAITTGLAGGGDEQFF
>TRBV3-1|.|TRBJ2-2|.
TGTGCCAGCAGCGGACCCGGGGAGCTGTTTTTT
CASSGPGELFF
>TRBV28|TRBD2|TRBJ2-7|many
TGTGCCAGCAGTTTTGATCTAGCGGGCTACGAGCAGTACTTC
CASSFDLAGYEQYF
>TRBV4-1|TRBD2|TRBJ2-3|few
TGCGCCAGCAGCCCCTACCTAGCGGGGGGTTCTAGAGATACGCAGTATTTT
CASSPYLAGGSRDTQYF
>TRBV24-1|.|TRBJ1-1|.
TGTGCCACCAGTTCCGCGGGTGTGAACACTGAAGCTTTCTTT
CATSSAGVNTEAFF